The following is a T cell receptor beta chain sequence with its context. Preparation of the TCRbeta library used unique molecular identifiers. Via MiXCR, TCRdb re-called the PCR reads, giving one row per CDR3 protein. The sample records about 420,000 distinct CDR3 sequences, 15% to 20% being singletons. The entry originates in a study of T-cell reconstitution after alpha-beta-depleted transplantation in children. Deletions cut 0 bases from V and 0 bases from J, with 14 bases between. Germline-derived CDR1 and CDR2 are SGHVS and FQNEAQ. The CDR3 extends over 17 amino acids. The sample consisted of PBMCs, mostly from graft donor cells, taken 360 days after TCRalphabeta/CD19-depleted stem cell transplant. The chain joins TRBV7-8 to TRBJ1-1, with D perhaps TRBD1 (5 bases). This sequence originates from a boy in the first two years of life who had a stem cell transplant for Wiskott-Aldrich syndrome, so the T cells may come from the graft donor. The CDR3 loop is CASSLARGVGMNTEAFF. In DNA, the CDR3 is TGTGCCAGCAGCTTAGCTAGGGGCGTTGGAATGAACACTGAAGCTTTCTTT.